This TCR beta chain was obtained from a study of T cell repertoires in cytomegalovirus infection. As for the study in general: Both a matching HLA type and CMV infection were indicated by public TCR beta signatures. Points from the study as a whole: Dominant in the ex vivo response were TCR beta clonotypes restricted by HLA-C and specific for CMV. CMV carriers having the relevant HLA were flagged by cumulative public TCR beta family frequency.

Germline lookup yields CDR1 MDHEN and CDR2 SYDVKM. V gave up 7 bases and J gave up 0 bases; unmatched junction bases: 9. The CDR3 extends over 17 amino acids. In regard to this clonotype: The antigen is unknown.

Using its own MiXCR run on the reads, TCRdb lists one record per CDR3 protein. In the table there are 250,000 or so distinct CDR3 sequences, over 15% of which are singletons. The chain has TRBV28 and TRBJ2-3, with 11 nucleotides matching TRBD2. The receptor's source is a human donor in good health (CMV status not recorded). Some clones in this sample may be carry-over from other donors' samples. What was sequenced was CD8+ T cells from PBMCs. CDR3 nucleotides: TGTGCCAGCACCTTAGCGGGGGGGTCGCCTAGCACAGATACGCAGTATTTT. This translates into CASTLAGGSPSTDTQYF.